These 8 T cell receptor beta chains were sequenced from one sample in a study of blood T cell repertoires in COVID-19. Profiling relied on immunoSEQ multiplex PCR, and the TCRdb table lists in-frame clones only, not all of them. The sample consists of 250,000 to 300,000 clones, approximately 91% of them appearing once. The sample was peripheral blood. Source of these receptors: a woman between 55 and 75 years old with acute or convalescent COVID-19.

The chain employs TRBV5-1 and TRBJ2-1; 9 nucleotides align to TRBD2. Germline V gene data show CDR1 as SGHRS and CDR2 as YFSETQ. V was pared by 4 bases and J by 8 bases, with 10 bases of the junction left unmatched. The CDR3 extends over 15 amino acids. In nucleotides, the CDR3 is TGCGCCAGCAGCGGGGGACTAGCCAGGGTGGATGAGCAGTTCTTC. Residues: CASSGGLARVDEQFF.

The CDR3 sequence is CAWSRFLGTEAFF. CDR3 DNA sequence: TGTGCCTGGAGTCGGTTTCTTGGCACTGAAGCTTTCTTT. The rearrangement links TRBV30 to TRBJ1-1; D call uncertain. V was shortened by 2 bases and J by 4 bases, with 11 bases between the two germline ends. The CDR3 spans 13 residues. Germline V gene data show CDR1 as GTSNPN and CDR2 as SVGIG (reference sequence).

The chain carries TRBV12-3 or TRBV12-4 and TRBJ1-1; D unresolved. V lost 3 bases and J lost 6, with 5 bases in between. The CDR3 sequence is 11 residues long. The CDR3 sequence is CASSFSSEAFF. The CDR3 DNA reads as TGTGCCAGCAGTTTTTCCTCTGAAGCTTTCTTT.

V is TRBV7-6 and J is TRBJ2-1; TRBD2 agrees at 10 bases. There are 17 residues in the CDR3. Germline CDR1 SGHVS, CDR2 FNYEAQ. The junction had 13 bases not matched to a gene; V was cut back by 4 bases and J by 7 bases. The chain's CDR3 is CASSSPRLAGVVNEQFF. The CDR3 nucleotides are TGTGCCAGCAGCTCCCCCCGGCTAGCGGGGGTGGTAAATGAGCAGTTCTTC.

The J gene is TRBJ2-6, the V gene TRBV7-9; TRBD1 matches at 8 bases. The CDR3 length is 16 residues. Germline trimming cut 4 bases from V and 2 bases from J; bases unmatched to any gene: 4. Germline V lookup: CDR1 SEHNR, CDR2 FQNEAQ (reference sequence). DNA of the CDR3: TGTGCCAGCAGCTCAACAGGGGGACCTGGGGCCAACGTCCTGACTTTC. This encodes CASSSTGGPGANVLTF.

The V call is TRBV19, the J call TRBJ2-7; the match to TRBD1 covers 12 bases. J gave up 6 bases and V 3 bases, and 9 bases lay outside the gene matches. Germline V gives CDR1 LNHDA, CDR2 SQIVND (reference sequence). The CDR3 runs to 16 residues. CDR3 in amino acids: CASSIGTGGVYGEQYF. The CDR3, as DNA: TGTGCCAGTAGTATCGGGACAGGGGGCGTCTATGGCGAGCAGTACTTC.

The chain employs TRBV3-1 (or the pseudogene TRBV3-2) and TRBJ2-1; 7 bases align to TRBD2. CDR3 size: 16 residues. Trimming at V came to 1 base and at J to 7 bases, leaving 10 bases not matched to a gene. Germline values: CDR1 LGHDT, CDR2 YNNKEL (reference sequence). The CDR3 nucleotides are TGTGCCAGCAGCCAAGGTATCGGCGCTAGCGGTAATGAGCAGTTCTTC. It translates to CASSQGIGASGNEQFF.

The chain is built from TRBV5-4 and TRBJ1-2; D unclear. This CDR3 has 15 amino acids. V was clipped by 0 bases and J by 7 bases, with 16 bases between them. Germline CDR1 SGHNT, CDR2 YYREEE (reference sequence). The CDR3 sequence: CASSLDRGSIIGYTF. CDR3 coding DNA: TGTGCCAGCAGCTTGGATCGGGGAAGTATCATTGGCTACACCTTC.